This entry features one TCR beta chain sequence. Its matching antigen is unknown. This specimen comes from a study of cytomegalovirus exposure and HLA in healthy donors. Trimming took off 6 bases at V and 2 bases at J, with 8 bases between the two ends. Germline V gene sequence: CDR1 ENHRY, CDR2 SYGVKD. This CDR3 region has 12 residues. Study-level results: In most subjects, TCR beta sequences reportedly gave accurate predictions of HLA-A and HLA-B alleles.

This PCR relied on a set of 60 Vbeta primers and 13 Jbeta primers. Sequencing was performed with immunoSEQ multiplex PCR; in TCRdb, only in-frame clones are kept and a portion is missing. The sample contains 150,000 to 200,000 clones, roughly 80% of which appear only once. The receptor was isolated from a female donor in good health and CMV-seronegative. V gene TRBV10-3 combines with J gene TRBJ2-7, with unresolved D. The sequenced material came from PBMCs. The CDR3 is CAISLGPYEQYF. The CDR3 DNA reads TGTGCCATCAGCCTAGGCCCCTACGAGCAGTACTTC.